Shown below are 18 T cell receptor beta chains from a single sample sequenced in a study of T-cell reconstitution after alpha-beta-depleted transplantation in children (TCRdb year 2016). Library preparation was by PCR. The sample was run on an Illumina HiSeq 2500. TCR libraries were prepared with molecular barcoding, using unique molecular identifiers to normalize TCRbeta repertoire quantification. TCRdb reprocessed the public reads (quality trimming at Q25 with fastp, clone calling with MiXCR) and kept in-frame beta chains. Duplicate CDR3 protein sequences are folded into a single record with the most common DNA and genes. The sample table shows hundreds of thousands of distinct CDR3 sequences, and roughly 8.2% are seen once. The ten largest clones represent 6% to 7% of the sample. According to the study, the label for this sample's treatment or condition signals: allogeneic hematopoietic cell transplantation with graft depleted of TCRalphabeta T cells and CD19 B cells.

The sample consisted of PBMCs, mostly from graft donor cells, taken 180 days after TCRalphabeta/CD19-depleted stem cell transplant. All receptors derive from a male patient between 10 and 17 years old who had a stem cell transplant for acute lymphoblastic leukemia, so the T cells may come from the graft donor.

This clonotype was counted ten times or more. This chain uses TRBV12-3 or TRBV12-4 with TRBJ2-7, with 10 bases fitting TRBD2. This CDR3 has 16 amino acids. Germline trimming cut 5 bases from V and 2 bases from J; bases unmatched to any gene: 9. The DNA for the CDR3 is TGTGCCAGCAGTCCTAAGACTAGCGGGCATGCCTACGAGCAGTACTTC. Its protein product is CASSPKTSGHAYEQYF.

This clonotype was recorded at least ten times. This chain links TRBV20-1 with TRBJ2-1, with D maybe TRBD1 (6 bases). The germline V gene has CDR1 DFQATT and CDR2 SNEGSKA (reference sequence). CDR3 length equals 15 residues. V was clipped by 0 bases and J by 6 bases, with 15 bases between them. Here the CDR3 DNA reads TGCAGTGCTAGAGACCCGGGACAAGGGCCCAATGAGCAGTTCTTC. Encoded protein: CSARDPGQGPNEQFF.

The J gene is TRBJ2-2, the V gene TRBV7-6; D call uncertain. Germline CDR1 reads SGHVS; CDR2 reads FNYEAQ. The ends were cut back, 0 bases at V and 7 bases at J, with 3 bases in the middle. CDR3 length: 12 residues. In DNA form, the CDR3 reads TGTGCCAGCAGCTTAGCTCTCGGGGAGCTGTTTTTT. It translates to CASSLALGELFF.

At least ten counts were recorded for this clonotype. CDR3 nucleotides: TGTGCCAGCAGTTCCCGGGACCTAGAATATGGCTACACCTTC. Amino acids: CASSSRDLEYGYTF. The chain recombines TRBV12-3 or TRBV12-4 with TRBJ1-2, with D maybe TRBD1 (5 bases). CDR3 length: 14 residues. V lost 4 bases, J lost 5 bases, and 14 bases lay in between.

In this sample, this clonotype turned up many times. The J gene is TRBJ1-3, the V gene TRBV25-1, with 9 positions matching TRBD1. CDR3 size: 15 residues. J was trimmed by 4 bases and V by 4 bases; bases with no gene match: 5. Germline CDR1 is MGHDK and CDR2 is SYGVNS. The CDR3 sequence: CASSGGTGLGNTIYF. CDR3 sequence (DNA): TGTGCCAGCAGTGGGGGGACAGGGCTGGGAAACACCATATATTTT.

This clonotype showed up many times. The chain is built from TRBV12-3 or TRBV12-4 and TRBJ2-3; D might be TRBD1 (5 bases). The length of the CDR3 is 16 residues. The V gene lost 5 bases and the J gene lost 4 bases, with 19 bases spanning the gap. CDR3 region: CASSPLRQPLPDTQYF. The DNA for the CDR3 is TGTGCCAGCAGTCCCCTTCGACAGCCCCTGCCAGATACGCAGTATTTT.

The CDR3 sequence: CASRRGGGTGELFF. The DNA for the CDR3 is TGTGCCAGCAGGCGGGGGGGAGGCACCGGGGAGCTGTTTTTT. This sequence joins TRBV28 and TRBJ2-2; 9 bases line up with TRBD2. V lost 6 bases, J lost 4 bases, and 3 bases stayed unmatched. The CDR3 extends over 14 amino acids. Germline-derived CDR1 and CDR2 are MDHEN and SYDVKM.

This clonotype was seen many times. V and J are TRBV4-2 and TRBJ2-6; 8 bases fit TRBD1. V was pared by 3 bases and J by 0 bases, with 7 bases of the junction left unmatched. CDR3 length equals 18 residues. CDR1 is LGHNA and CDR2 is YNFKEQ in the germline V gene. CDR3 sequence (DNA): TGTGCCAGCAGCCATTCGGGACAGGTGCTCTCTGGGGCCAACGTCCTGACTTTC. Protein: CASSHSGQVLSGANVLTF.

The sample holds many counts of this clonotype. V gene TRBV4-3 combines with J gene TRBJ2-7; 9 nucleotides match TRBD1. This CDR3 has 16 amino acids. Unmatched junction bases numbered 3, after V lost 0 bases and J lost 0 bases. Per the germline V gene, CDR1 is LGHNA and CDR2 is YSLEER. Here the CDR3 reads CASSQEGQGGSYEQYF. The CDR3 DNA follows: TGCGCCAGCAGCCAAGAGGGACAGGGAGGCTCCTACGAGCAGTACTTC.

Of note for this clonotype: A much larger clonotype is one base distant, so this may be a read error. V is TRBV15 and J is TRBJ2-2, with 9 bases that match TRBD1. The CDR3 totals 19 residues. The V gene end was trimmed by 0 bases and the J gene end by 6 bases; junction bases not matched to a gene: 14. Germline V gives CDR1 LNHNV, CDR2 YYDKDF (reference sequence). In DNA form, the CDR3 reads TGTGCCACCAGCAGAGATTTGGACAGGGGTCTCCCGGAGGCCGGGGAGCTGTTTTTT. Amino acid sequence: CATSRDLDRGLPEAGELFF.

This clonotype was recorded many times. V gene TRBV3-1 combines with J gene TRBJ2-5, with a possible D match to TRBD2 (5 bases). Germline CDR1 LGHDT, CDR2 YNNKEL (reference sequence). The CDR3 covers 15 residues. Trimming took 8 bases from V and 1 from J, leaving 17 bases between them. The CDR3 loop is CASPRRTSFQETQYF. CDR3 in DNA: TGTGCCAGCCCAAGGAGGACTTCCTTCCAAGAGACCCAGTACTTC.

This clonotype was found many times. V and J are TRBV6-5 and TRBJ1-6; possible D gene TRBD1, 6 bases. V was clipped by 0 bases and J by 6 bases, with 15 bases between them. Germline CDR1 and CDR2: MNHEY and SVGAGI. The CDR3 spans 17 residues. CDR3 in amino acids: CASSYSGTFGINSPLHF. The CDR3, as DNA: TGTGCCAGCAGTTACTCGGGGACATTCGGAATTAATTCACCCCTCCACTTT.

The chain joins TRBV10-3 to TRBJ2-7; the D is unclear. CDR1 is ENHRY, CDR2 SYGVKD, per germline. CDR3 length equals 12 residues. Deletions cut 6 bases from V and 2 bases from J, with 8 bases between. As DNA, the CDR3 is TGTGCCATCAGGCGTAGCCCCTACGAGCAGTACTTC. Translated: CAIRRSPYEQYF.

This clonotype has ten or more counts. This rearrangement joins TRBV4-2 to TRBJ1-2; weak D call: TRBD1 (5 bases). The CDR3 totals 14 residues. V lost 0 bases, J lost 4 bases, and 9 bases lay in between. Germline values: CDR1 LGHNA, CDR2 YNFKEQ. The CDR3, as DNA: TGTGCCAGCAGCCAAGATATGACAGTCTATGGCTACACCTTC. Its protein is CASSQDMTVYGYTF.

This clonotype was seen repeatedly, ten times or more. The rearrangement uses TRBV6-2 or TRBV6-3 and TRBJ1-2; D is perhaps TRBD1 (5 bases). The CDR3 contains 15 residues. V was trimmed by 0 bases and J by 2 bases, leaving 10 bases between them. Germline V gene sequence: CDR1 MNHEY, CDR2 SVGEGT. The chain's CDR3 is CASSYSFPGNYGYTF. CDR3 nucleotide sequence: TGTGCCAGCAGTTACTCGTTCCCAGGGAACTATGGCTACACCTTC.

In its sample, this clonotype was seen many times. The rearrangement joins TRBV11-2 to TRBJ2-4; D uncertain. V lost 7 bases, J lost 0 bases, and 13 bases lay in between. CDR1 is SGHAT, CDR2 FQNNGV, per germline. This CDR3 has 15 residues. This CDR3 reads CASTPFRTAKNIQYF. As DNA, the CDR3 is TGTGCCAGCACCCCATTCCGGACAGCCAAAAACATTCAGTACTTC.

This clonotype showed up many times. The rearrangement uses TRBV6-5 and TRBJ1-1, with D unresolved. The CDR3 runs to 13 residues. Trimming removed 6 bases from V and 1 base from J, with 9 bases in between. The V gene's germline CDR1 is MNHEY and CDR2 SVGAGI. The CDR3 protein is CASRFTANTEAFF. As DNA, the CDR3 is TGTGCCAGCAGGTTCACTGCGAACACTGAAGCTTTCTTT.

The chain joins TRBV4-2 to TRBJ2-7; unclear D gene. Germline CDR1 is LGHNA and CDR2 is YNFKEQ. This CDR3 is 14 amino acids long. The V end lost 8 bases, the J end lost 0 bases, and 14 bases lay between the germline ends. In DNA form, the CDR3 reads TGTGCCAGCGGCCCCGGGCCTTTCTCCTACGAGCAGTACTTC. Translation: CASGPGPFSYEQYF.